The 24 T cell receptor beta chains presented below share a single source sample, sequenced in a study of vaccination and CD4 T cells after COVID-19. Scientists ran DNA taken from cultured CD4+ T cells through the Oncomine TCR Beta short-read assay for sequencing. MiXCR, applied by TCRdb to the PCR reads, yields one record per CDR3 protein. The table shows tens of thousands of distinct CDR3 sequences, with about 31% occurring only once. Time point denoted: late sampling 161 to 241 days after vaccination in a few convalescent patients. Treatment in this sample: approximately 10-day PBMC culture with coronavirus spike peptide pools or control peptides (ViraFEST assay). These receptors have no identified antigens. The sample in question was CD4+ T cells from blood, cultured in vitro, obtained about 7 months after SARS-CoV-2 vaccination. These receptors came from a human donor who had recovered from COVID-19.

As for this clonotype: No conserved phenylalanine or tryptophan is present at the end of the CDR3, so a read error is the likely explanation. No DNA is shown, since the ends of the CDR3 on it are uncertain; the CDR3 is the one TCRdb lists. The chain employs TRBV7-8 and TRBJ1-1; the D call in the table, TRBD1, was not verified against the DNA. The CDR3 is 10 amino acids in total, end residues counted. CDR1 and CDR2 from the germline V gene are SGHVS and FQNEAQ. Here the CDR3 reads CASSFVQADK.

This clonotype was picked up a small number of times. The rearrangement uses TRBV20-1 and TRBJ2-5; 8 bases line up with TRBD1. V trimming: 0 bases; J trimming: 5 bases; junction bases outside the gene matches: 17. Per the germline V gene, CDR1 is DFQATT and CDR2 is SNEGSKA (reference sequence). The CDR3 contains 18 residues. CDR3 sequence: CSARDSFNTGGRGETQYF. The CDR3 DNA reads TGCAGTGCTAGAGATAGTTTTAACACAGGGGGGCGCGGGGAGACCCAGTACTTC.

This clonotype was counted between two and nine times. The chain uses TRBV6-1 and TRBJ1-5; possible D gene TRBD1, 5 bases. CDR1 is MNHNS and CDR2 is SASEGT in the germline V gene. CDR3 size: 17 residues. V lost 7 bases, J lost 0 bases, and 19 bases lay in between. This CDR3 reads CASTGRTGPYSNQPQHF. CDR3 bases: TGTGCCAGCACCGGCCGGACGGGGCCATATAGCAATCAGCCCCAGCATTTT.

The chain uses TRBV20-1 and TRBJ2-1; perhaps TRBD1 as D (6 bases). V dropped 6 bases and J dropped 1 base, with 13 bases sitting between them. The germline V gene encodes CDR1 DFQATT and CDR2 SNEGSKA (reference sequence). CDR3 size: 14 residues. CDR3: CSADSTGSYNEQFF. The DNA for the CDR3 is TGCAGTGCGGACAGCACAGGGTCCTACAATGAGCAGTTCTTC.

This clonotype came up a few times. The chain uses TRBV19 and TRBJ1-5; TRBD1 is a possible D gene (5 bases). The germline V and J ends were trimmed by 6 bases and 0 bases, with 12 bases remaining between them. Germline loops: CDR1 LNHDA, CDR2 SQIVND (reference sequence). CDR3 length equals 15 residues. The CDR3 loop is CASSPTDYSNQPQHF. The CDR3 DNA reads TGTGCCAGTAGCCCGACAGACTATAGCAATCAGCCCCAGCATTTT. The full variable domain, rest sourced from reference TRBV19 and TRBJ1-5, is DGGITQSPKYLFRKEGQNVTLSCEQNLNHDAMYWYRQDPGQGLRLIYYSQIVNDFQKGDIAEGYSVSREKKESFPLTVTSAQKNPTAFYLCASSPTDYSNQPQHFGDGTRLSIL.

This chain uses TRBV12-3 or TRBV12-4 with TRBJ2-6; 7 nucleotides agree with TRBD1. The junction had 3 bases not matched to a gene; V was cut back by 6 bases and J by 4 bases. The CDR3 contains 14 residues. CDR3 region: CASRTGLGANVLTF. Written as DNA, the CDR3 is TGTGCCAGCAGGACAGGGTTAGGGGCCAACGTCCTGACTTTC.

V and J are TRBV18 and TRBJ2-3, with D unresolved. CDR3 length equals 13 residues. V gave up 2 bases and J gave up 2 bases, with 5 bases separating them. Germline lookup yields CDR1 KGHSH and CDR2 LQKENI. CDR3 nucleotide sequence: TGTGCCAGCTCACCATGGGACACAGATACGCAGTATTTT. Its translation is CASSPWDTDTQYF.

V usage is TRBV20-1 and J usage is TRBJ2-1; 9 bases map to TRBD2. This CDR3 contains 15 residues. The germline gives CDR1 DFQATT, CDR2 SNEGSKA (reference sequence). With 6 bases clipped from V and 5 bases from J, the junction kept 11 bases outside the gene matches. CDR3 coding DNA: TGCAGTGCCCCGGTGGGCGGGAGGGCCAACAATGAGCAGTTCTTC. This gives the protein CSAPVGGRANNEQFF.

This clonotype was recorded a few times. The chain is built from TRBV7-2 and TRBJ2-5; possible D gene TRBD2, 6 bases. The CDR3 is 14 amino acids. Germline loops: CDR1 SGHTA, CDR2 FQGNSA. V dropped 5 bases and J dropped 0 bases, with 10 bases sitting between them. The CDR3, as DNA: TGTGCCAGCAGCCATGGACTAAACCAAGAGACCCAGTACTTC. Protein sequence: CASSHGLNQETQYF.

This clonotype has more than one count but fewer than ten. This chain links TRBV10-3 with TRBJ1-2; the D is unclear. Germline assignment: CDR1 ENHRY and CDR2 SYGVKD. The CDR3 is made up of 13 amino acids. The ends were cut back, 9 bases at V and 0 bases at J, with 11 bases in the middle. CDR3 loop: CAIRTAANYGYTF. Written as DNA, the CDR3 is TGTGCCATAAGGACTGCAGCTAACTATGGCTACACCTTC.

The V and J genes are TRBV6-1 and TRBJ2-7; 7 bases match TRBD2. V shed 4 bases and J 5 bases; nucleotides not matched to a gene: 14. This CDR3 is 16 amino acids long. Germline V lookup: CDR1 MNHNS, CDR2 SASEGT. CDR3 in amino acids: CASSVRGNIGSHEQYF. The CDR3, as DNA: TGTGCCAGCAGTGTGCGGGGGAACATCGGGTCCCACGAGCAGTACTTC.

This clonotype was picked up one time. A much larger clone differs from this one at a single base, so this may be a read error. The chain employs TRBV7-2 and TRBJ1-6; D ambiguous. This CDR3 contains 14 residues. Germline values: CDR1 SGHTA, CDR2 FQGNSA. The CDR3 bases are TGTGCCGGCAGCTTAAACGCCCCTGGGACACCCCTCCACTTT. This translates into CAGSLNAPGTPLHF.

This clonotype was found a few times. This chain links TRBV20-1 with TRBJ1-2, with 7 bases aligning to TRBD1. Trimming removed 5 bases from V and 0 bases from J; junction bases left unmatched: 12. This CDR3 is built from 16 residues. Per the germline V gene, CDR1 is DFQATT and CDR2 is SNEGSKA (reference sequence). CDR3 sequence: CSARPPGTASNYGYTF. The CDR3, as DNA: TGCAGTGCTCGACCCCCCGGGACAGCTTCTAACTATGGCTACACCTTC.

CDR3 loop: CASSYSGGGADTQYF. The CDR3 DNA sequence: TGTGCCAGCAGCTATAGCGGGGGGGGCGCAGATACGCAGTATTTT. The rearrangement uses TRBV5-4 and TRBJ2-3, with 11 bases identical to TRBD2. The CDR3 runs 15 residues. V shed 3 bases and J 4 bases; nucleotides not matched to a gene: 4. Germline CDR1 and CDR2: SGHNT and YYREEE (reference sequence).

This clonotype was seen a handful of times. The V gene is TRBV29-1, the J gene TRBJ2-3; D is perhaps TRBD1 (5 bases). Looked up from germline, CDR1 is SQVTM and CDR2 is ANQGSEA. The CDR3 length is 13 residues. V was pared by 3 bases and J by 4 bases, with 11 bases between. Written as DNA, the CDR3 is TGCAGCGTTGACAAGGGGCTGCCAGATACGCAGTATTTT. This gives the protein CSVDKGLPDTQYF.

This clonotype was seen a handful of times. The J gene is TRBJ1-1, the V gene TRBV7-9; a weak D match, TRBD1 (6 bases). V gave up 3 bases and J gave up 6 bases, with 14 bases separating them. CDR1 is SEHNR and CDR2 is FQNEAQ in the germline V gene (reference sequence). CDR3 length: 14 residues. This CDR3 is CASSFAGAGAEAFF. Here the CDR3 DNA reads TGTGCCAGCAGCTTCGCAGGGGCTGGGGCTGAAGCTTTCTTT. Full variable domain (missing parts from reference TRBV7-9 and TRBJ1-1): DTGVSQNPRHKITKRGQNVTFRCDPISEHNRLYWYRQTLGQGPEFLTYFQNEAQLEKSRLLSDRFSAERPKGSFSTLEIQRTEQGDSAMYLCASSFAGAGAEAFFGQGTRLTVV.

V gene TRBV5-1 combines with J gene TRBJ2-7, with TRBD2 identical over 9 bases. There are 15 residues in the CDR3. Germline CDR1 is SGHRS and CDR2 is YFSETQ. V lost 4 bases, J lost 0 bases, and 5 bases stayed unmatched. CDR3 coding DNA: TGCGCCAGCAGCACGGGACTAGCTCCCTCCTACGAGCAGTACTTC. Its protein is CASSTGLAPSYEQYF.

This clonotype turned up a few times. CDR3 nucleotides: TGTGCCAGCACCCCCCAATTGGGCTTGGGGGAGACCCAGTACTTC. Residues: CASTPQLGLGETQYF. This sequence joins TRBV6-2 or TRBV6-3 and TRBJ2-5; D not certain. Trimming removed 7 bases from V and 5 bases from J, with 20 bases in between. Germline loops: CDR1 MNHEY, CDR2 SVGEGT. CDR3 length: 15 residues.

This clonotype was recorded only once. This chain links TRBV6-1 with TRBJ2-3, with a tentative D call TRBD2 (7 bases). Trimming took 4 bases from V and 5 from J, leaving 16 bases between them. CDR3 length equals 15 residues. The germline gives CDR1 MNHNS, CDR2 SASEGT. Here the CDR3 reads CASSGLGGAGDTQYF. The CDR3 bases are TGTGCCAGCAGTGGCTTGGGGGGGGCAGGAGATACGCAGTATTTT.

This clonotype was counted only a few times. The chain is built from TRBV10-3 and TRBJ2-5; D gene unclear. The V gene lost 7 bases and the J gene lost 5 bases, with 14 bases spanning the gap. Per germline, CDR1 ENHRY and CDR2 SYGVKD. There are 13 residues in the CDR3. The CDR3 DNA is TGTGCCATCAAGGCCGGTTTTGAGGAGACCCAGTACTTC. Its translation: CAIKAGFEETQYF.

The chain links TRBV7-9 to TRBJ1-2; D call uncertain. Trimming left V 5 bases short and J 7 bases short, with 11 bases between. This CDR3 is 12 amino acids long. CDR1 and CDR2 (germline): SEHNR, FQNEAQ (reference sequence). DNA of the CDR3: TGTGCCAGCAGCCTGGAGACATCTGGCTACACCTTC. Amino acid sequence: CASSLETSGYTF.

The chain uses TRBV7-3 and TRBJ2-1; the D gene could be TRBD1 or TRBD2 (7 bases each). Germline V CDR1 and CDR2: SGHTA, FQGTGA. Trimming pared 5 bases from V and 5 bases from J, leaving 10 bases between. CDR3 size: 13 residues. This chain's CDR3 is CASSPGGDNEQFF. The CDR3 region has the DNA TGTGCCAGCAGCCCAGGGGGGGACAATGAGCAGTTCTTC. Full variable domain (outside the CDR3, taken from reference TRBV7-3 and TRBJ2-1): GAGVSQTPSNKVTEKGKYVELRCDPISGHTALYWYRQSLGQGPEFLIYFQGTGAADDSGLPNDRFFAVRPEGSVSTLKIQRTERGDSAVYLCASSPGGDNEQFFGPGTRLTVL.

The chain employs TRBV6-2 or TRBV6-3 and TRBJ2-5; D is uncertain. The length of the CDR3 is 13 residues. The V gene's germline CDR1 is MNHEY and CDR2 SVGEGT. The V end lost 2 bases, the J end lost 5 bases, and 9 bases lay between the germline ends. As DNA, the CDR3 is TGTGCCAGCAGTTACCTACCGAGGGAGACCCAGTACTTC. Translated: CASSYLPRETQYF.

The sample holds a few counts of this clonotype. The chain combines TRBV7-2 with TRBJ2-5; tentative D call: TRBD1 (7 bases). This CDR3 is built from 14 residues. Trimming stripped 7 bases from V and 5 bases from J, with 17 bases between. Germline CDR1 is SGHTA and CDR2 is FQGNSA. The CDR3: CASTERGLAETQYF. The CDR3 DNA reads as TGTGCCAGCACCGAAAGGGGGCTAGCGGAGACCCAGTACTTC.